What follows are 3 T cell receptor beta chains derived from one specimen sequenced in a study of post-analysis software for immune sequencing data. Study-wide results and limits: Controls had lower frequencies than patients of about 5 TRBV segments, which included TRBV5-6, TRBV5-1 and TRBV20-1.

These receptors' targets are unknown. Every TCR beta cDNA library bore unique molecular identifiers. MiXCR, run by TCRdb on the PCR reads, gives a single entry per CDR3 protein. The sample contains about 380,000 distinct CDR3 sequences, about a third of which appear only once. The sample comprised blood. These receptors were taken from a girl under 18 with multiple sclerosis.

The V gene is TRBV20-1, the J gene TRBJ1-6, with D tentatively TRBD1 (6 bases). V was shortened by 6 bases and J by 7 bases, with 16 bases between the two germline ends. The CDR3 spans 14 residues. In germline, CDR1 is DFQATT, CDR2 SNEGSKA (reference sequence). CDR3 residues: CSALNRDDNSPLHF. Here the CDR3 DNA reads TGCAGTGCCCTGAACAGGGATGACAATTCACCCCTCCACTTT.

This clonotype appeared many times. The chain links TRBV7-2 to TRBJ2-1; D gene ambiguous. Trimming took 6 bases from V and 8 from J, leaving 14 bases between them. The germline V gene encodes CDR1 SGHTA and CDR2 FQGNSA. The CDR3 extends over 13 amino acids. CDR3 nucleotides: TGTGCCAGCAGGCATTATGTGGGCGATGAGCAGTTCTTC. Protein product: CASRHYVGDEQFF.

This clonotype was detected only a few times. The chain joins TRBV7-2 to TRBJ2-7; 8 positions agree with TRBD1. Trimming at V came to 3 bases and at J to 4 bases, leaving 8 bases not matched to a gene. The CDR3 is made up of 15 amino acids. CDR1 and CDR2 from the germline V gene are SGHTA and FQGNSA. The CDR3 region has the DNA TGTGCCAGCAGCTTCAGTCCCGGGACAGGTTACGAGCAGTACTTC. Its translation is CASSFSPGTGYEQYF.